This T cell receptor beta chain was obtained from a study of T cell responses to AZD1222 COVID-19 vaccine. The data were produced by immunoSEQ multiplex PCR, yet TCRdb's version contains in-frame clones alone and is incomplete. The repertoire holds about 100,000 clones, with approximately 83% as singletons. The CDR3 runs 17 residues. V dropped 1 base and J dropped 5 bases, with 20 bases sitting between them. The V gene's germline CDR1 is MGHRA and CDR2 YSYEKL. The sample consisted of peripheral blood, taken on day 0 of AZD1222 vaccination. The TCR was taken from an adult in good health. The rearrangement joins TRBV4-1 to TRBJ1-1, with D possibly TRBD1 on 6 matching bases. CDR3 loop: CASSQVGPGELGTEAFF. CDR3 bases: TGCGCCAGCAGCCAAGTTGGGCCAGGGGAATTAGGAACTGAAGCTTTCTTT.